Given below is one TCR beta chain in context. What it binds is unknown. The germline gives CDR1 SGDLS, CDR2 YYNGEE. V lost 3 bases, J lost 3 bases, and 12 bases lay in between. The CDR3 contains 14 residues. This record belongs to a study of T-cell reconstitution after alpha-beta-depleted transplantation in children. For TCRbeta, the library was prepared with unique molecular identifiers. Each CDR3 protein is one row after TCRdb ran MiXCR on the PCR reads. The profile covers about 1,000,000 distinct CDR3 sequences, with roughly 29% appearing a single time and roughly 27% taken by the ten largest. Study conclusions and caveats: Surviving recipient T cells and thymic progenitors accounted for the high day-60 TCRbeta diversity observed in some patients. Reports say that about two months after transplant, the alpha-beta T cells came out of several hundred graft clones that had expanded. When one year had passed after transplant, most T-cell counts and diversity came from newly produced T cells.

Material: PBMCs, mostly from graft donor cells, obtained 360 days after TCRalphabeta/CD19-depleted stem cell transplant. The V gene is TRBV9, the J gene TRBJ2-5, with D hard to call. The receptor's source is a boy less than two years old who had a stem cell transplant for SCID, so the T cells may come from the graft donor. CDR3 sequence: CASSASLAEETQYF. CDR3 in DNA: TGTGCCAGCAGCGCCTCATTGGCGGAAGAGACCCAGTACTTC.